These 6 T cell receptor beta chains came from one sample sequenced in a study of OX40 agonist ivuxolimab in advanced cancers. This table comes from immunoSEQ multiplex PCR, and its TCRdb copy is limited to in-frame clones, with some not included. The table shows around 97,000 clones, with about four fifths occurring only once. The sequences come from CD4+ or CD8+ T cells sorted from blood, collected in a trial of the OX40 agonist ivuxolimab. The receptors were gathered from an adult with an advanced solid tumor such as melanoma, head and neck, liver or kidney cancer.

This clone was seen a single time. CDR3 loop: CASSLFGRQETQYF. CDR3 nucleotides: TGCGCCAGCAGCTTGTTTGGACGACAAGAGACCCAGTACTTC. The rearrangement uses TRBV5-1 and TRBJ2-5, with D unclear. Germline V gives CDR1 SGHRS, CDR2 YFSETQ. The V end was cut by 1 base, the J end by 2 bases, with 9 bases between. This CDR3 spans 14 amino acids.

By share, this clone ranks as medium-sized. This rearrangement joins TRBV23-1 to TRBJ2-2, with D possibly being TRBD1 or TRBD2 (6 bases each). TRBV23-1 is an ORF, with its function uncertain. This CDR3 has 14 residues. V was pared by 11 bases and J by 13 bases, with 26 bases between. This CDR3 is CAPSTGPHRGGLFF. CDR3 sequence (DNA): TGCGCCCCATCGACAGGTCCACACCGGGGAGGGCTGTTTTTT.

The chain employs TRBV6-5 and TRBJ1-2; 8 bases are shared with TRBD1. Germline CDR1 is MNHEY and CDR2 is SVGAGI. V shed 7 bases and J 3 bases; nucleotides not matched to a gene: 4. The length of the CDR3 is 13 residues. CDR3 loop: CASTTTGDYGYTF. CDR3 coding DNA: TGTGCCAGCACAACGACAGGGGACTATGGCTACACCTTC.

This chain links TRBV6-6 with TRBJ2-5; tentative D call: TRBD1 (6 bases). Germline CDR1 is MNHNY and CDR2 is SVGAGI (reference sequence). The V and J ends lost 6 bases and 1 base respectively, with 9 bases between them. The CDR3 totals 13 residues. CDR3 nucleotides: TGTGCCAGCAGGGACAGATTCCAAGAGACCCAGTACTTC. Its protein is CASRDRFQETQYF.

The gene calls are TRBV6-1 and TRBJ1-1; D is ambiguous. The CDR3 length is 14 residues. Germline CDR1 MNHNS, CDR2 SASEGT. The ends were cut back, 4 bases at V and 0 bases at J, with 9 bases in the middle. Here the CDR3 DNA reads TGTGCCAGCAGTGCTATACACCTGAACACTGAAGCTTTCTTT. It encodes CASSAIHLNTEAFF.

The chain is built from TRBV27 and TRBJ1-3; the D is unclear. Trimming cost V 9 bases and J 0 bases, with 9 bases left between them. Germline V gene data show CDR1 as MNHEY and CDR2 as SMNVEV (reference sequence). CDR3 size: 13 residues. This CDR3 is CARRRRSGNTIYF. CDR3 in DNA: TGTGCCAGACGACGCCGCTCTGGAAACACCATATATTTT.